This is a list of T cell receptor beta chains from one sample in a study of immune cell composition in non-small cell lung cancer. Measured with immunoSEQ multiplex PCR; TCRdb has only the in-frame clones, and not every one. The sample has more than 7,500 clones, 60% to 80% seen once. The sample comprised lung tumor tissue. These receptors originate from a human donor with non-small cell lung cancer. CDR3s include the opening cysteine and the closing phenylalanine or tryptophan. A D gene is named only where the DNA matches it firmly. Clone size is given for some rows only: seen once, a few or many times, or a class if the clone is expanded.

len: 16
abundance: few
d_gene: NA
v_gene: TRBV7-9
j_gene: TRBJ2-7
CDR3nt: TGTGCCAGCAGCCCCCCTTTGGGGGAAGGAACCTACGAGCAGTACTTC
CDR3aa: CASSPPLGEGTYEQYF

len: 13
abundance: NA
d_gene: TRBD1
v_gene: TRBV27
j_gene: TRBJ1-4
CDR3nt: TGTGCCAGCAGTTTACAGGGGGCTGAAAAACTGTTTTTT
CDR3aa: CASSLQGAEKLFF

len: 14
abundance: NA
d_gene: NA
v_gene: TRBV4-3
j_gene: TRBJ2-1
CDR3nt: TGCGCCAGCAGCCAAGTTCGGGGAAGGGGTGAGCAGTTCTTC
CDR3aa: CASSQVRGRGEQFF

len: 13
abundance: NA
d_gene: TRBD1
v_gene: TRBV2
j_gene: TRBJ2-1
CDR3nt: TGTGCCAGCACCCGGGACAGGTACAATGAGCAGTTCTTC
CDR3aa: CASTRDRYNEQFF

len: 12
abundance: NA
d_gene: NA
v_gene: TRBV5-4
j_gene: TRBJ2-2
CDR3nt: TGTGCCAGCAGCTTGGCCTCAGGGGAGCTGTTTTTT
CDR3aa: CASSLASGELFF

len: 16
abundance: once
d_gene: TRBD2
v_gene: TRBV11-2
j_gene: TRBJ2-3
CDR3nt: TGTGCCAGCAGCTCCAGTAGCGGGGGGATAACAGATACGCAGTATTTT
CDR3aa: CASSSSSGGITDTQYF

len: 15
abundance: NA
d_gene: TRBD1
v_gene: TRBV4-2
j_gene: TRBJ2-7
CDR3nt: TGTGCCAGCAGCCAAGATCTAGGGACAGGGGCCGAGCAGTACTTC
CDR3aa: CASSQDLGTGAEQYF

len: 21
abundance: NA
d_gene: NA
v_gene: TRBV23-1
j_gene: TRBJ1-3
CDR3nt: TGCGCCAGCAGTCAACCTCCTCAACCTTTAACGGGACACCACTCTGGAAACACCATATATTTT
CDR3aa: CASSQPPQPLTGHHSGNTIYF

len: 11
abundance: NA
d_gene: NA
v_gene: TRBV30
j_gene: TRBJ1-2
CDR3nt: TGTGCCTGGAGTGTTATGGGAGGCTACACCTTC
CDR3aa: CAWSVMGGYTF

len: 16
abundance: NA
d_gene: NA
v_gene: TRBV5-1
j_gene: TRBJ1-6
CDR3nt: TGCGCCAGCAGCTTGTCAGGCGACTCCTATAATTCACCCCTCCACTTT
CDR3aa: CASSLSGDSYNSPLHF

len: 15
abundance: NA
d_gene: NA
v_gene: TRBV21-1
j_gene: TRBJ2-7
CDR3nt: TGTGCCAGCAGCAAAGCGCTGAAGGGTCTCTACGAGCAGTACTTC
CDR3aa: CASSKALKGLYEQYF

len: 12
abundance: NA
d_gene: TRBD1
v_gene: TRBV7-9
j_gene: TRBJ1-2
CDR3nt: TGTGCCATAGAGACAGGGTACTTGGAGGTCACCTTC
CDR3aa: CAIETGYLEVTF

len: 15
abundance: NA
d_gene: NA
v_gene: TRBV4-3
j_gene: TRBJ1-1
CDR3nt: TGCGCCAGCAGCCAAGATCCCGGGGTTCCGGAAAGAGCTTTCTTT
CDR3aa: CASSQDPGVPERAFF

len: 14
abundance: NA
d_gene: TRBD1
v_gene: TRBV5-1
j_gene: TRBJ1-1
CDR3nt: TGCGCCAGCAGCTTAACAGGGGCGAACACTGAAGCTTTCTTT
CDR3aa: CASSLTGANTEAFF

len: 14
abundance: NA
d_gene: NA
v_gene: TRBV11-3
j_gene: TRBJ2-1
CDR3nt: TGTGCCAGCGCCCACAGGGTTTCCTACAATGAGCAGTTCTTC
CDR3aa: CASAHRVSYNEQFF

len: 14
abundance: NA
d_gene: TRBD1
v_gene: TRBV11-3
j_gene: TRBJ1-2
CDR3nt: TGTGCCAGCAGCTTCGGACAGGGGATGCGTGGCTACACCTTC
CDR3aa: CASSFGQGMRGYTF

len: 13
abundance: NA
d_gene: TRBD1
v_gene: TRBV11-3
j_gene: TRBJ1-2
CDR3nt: TGTGCCAGCAGGGGACAGGGTAACTATGGCTACACCTTC
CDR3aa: CASRGQGNYGYTF

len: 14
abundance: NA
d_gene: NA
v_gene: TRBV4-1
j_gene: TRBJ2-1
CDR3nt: TGCGCCAGCAGCCAAGAGGGTCGGGGAAATGAGCAGTTCTTC
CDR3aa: CASSQEGRGNEQFF

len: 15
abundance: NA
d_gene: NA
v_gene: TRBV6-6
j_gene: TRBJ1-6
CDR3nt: TGTGCCAGCAGTTCCCCGGGAGGTAATAATTCACCCCTCCACTTT
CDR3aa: CASSSPGGNNSPLHF

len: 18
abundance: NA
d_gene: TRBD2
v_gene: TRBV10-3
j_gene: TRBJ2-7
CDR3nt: TGTGCCATCAGTGACCCGGGACTAGCGTATGTGAAAACCTACGAGCAGTACTTC
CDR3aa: CAISDPGLAYVKTYEQYF